The T cell receptor (beta chain) described here comes from a study of shared clonotypes between healthy human individuals. Points from the study as a whole: Sequencing depth was expected to influence donor clonotype sharing.

Produced via immunoSEQ multiplex PCR; TCRdb's table is partial and in-frame only. The sample yields about 520,000 clones, 81% seen once. The germline gives CDR1 SQVTM, CDR2 ANQGSEA. The CDR3 loop spans 14 amino acids. J lost 2 bases, V lost 6 bases, and 5 bases had no gene match. Regarding this clone: Its antigen is not identified.

Each of the donors was a healthy adult who was HIV-negative and had not had a recent acute infection or vaccination. This TCR was recovered from a woman between 40 and 50 years old in good health. Some clones in this sample may be carry-over from other donors' samples. Specimen: PBMCs. The V gene is TRBV29-1, the J gene TRBJ2-3; 10 bases map to TRBD1. This CDR3 is CSVSGTGVTDTQYF. The CDR3 bases are TGCAGCGTGTCCGGGACAGGGGTCACAGATACGCAGTATTTT.